Listed below are T cell receptor beta chains from one sample, sequenced in a study of T cell repertoires in cytomegalovirus infection. Each CDR3 protein is one row after TCRdb ran MiXCR on the reads. The sample shows 150,000 to 200,000 distinct CDR3 sequences, about 28% of them seen only once. The sample was PBMCs. The origin of the receptors is a human donor in good health (CMV status not recorded). Some clones in this sample may be carry-over from other donors' samples. CDR3s include the opening cysteine and the closing phenylalanine or tryptophan. Size is omitted from some rows. Given values are once, few, many or a class for expanded clones.

>NA|TRBV20-1|TRBJ2-3
CSARAGRTGGAIPDTQYF
>NA|TRBV7-8|TRBJ1-2
CASSSPRRGFERNYGYTF
>NA|TRBV28|TRBJ1-4
CASSDRGNDKLFF
>many|TRBV7-8|TRBJ2-3
CASSLGQGADTQYF
>NA|TRBV7-2|TRBJ1-1
CASSPQREGGLGTEAFF
>few|TRBV20-1|TRBJ1-5
CSARQQGAEGNQPQHF
>few|TRBV7-2|TRBJ2-1
CASSLESGGHYEQFF
>NA|TRBV14|TRBJ1-6
CASSQEGNSPLHF
>few|TRBV9|TRBJ1-6
CASSATSTGGNSPLHF
>NA|TRBV7-2|TRBJ2-3
CASSRTSDLGADTQYF
>NA|TRBV20-1|TRBJ1-4
CSASDSFNEKLFF
>NA|TRBV7-3|TRBJ2-1
CASSPKTTSSYNEQFF
>NA|TRBV2|TRBJ2-7
CASSVETGGDEQYF
>medium-sized|TRBV7-6|TRBJ2-7
CASSLALGGYEQYF
>few|TRBV11-3|TRBJ2-1
CASSLDPLDEQFF
>NA|TRBV29-1|TRBJ2-7
CSVAEPYYEQYF
>few|TRBV7-8|TRBJ2-7
CASSQGFPVPTYEQYF
>many|TRBV29-1|TRBJ2-3
CSVSGGRGDTQYF
>NA|TRBV7-9|TRBJ2-7
CASSSNRDRAYEQYF
>NA|TRBV5-8|TRBJ1-4
CASSWGFDSSNEKLFF
>NA|TRBV4-3|TRBJ2-3
CASSQDVARRGNPRGTDTQYF
>many|TRBV7-2|TRBJ2-3
CASSSTTSGGPDTQYF
>NA|TRBV12-3/TRBV12-4|TRBJ1-3
CASRSGTGSFKSGNTIYF
>many|TRBV7-2|TRBJ1-2
CASSSDRGEGHGYTF